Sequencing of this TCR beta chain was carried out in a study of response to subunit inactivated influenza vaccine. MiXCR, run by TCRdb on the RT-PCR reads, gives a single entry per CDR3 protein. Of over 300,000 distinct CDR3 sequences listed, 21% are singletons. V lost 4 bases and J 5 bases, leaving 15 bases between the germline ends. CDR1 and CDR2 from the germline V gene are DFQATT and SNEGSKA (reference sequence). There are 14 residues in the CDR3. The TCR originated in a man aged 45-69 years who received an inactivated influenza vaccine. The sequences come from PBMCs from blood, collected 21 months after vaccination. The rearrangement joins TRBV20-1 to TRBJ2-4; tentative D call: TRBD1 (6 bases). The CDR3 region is CSATYRDRQNIQYF. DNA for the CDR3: TGCAGTGCTACTTACAGGGATCGCCAAAACATTCAGTACTTC.